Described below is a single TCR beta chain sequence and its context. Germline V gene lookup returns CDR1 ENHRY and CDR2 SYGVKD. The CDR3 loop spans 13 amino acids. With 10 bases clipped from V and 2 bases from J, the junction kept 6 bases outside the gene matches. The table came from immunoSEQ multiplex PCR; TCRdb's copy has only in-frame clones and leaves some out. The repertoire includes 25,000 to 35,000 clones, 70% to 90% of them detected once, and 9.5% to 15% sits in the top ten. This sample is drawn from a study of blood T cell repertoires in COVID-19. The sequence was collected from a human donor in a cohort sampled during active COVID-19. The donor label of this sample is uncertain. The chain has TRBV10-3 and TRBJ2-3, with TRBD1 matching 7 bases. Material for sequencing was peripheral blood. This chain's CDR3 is CATSGQITDTQYF. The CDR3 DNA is TGTGCCACCTCGGGACAGATCACAGATACGCAGTATTTT.